What follows are 22 T cell receptor beta chains derived from one specimen sequenced in a study of beta chain features in type 1 diabetes. The isolated RNA, all of it, was reverse transcribed, so expressed TCRB transcripts were what got sequenced. Sequencing was performed with immunoSEQ multiplex PCR; in TCRdb, only in-frame clones are kept and a portion is missing. The profile shows around 280,000 clones, 7% to 9% of them singletons. The sequenced sample consisted of central memory CD4+ T cells from blood. The receptor source for this set is a woman aged 18-29 years in good health.

The J gene is TRBJ1-2, the V gene TRBV6-1; no definite D call. Germline assignment: CDR1 MNHNS and CDR2 SASEGT. V was pared by 6 bases and J by 8 bases, with 16 bases between. CDR3 length equals 13 residues. This CDR3 reads CASSGNPHEGYTF. The CDR3 nucleotides read TGTGCCAGCAGCGGCAATCCGCATGAGGGCTACACCTTC.

The chain uses TRBV14 and TRBJ2-7; 12 nucleotides line up with TRBD2. The CDR3 is 16 residues long. Germline lookup yields CDR1 SGHDN and CDR2 FVKESK. V trimming: 1 base; J trimming: 9 bases; junction bases outside the gene matches: 10. In nucleotides, the CDR3 is TGTGCCAGCAGCCAAGGACTAGCGGGAGCCGGGTCTGGGCAGTACTTC. This translates into CASSQGLAGAGSGQYF.

There are a few counts of this clone. Additional DNA sequences in this sample encode the identical CDR3. The rearrangement links TRBV11-2 to TRBJ2-2; no clear D. Trimming left V 3 bases short and J 2 bases short, with 4 bases between. From germline, CDR1 is SGHAT and CDR2 FQNNGV. The CDR3 consists of 13 residues. CDR3 sequence (DNA): TGTGCCAGCAGCTTTGTAAACACCGGGGAGCTGTTTTTT. Protein product: CASSFVNTGELFF.

The chain employs TRBV15 and TRBJ1-3; TRBD1 matches 8 bases. V trimming: 2 bases; J trimming: 8 bases; junction bases outside the gene matches: 8. The CDR3 length is 15 residues. Per germline, CDR1 LNHNV and CDR2 YYDKDF (reference sequence). DNA for the CDR3: TGTGCCACCAGCAGAATCCAGGGGGCCTCGCACACCATATATTTT. Its protein product is CATSRIQGASHTIYF.

The sample holds many counts of this clone. The genes are TRBV7-2 and TRBJ2-1, with 12 positions matching TRBD2. This CDR3 region has 19 residues. V lost 5 bases to trimming and J lost 5 bases; unmatched junction nucleotides: 16. Germline assignment: CDR1 SGHTA and CDR2 FQGNSA. The CDR3 is CASSTRLAGDVGVNNEQFF. CDR3 bases: TGTGCCAGCAGCACTCGACTAGCGGGAGACGTGGGGGTTAACAATGAGCAGTTCTTC.

This clone was observed a few times. The J gene is TRBJ2-5, the V gene TRBV2; D call uncertain. V shed 3 bases and J shed 5 bases, with 10 bases lying between them. Germline loops: CDR1 SNHLY, CDR2 FYNNEI. CDR3 length: 13 amino acids. The CDR3 spells CASSDRRRETQYF. CDR3 nucleotide sequence: TGTGCCAGCAGTGATCGCAGACGGGAGACCCAGTACTTC. Looking up the rest from reference TRBV2 and TRBJ2-5 gives the full variable domain: EPEVTQTPSHQVTQMGQEVILRCVPISNHLYFYWYRQILGQKVEFLVSFYNNEISEKSEIFDDQFSVERPDGSNFTLKIRSTKLEDSAMYFCASSDRRRETQYFGPGTRLLVL.

The chain joins TRBV5-6 to TRBJ1-6, with TRBD1 identical over 9 bases. Trimming at V came to 1 base and at J to 8 bases, leaving 1 base not matched to a gene. CDR1 SGHDT and CDR2 YYEEEE come from the germline V gene. The CDR3 totals 14 residues. CDR3 nucleotide sequence: TGTGCCAGCAGCTTGCGACAGGGGGATTCACCCCTCCACTTT. The encoded protein is CASSLRQGDSPLHF.

The chain uses TRBV6-1 and TRBJ1-2; no definite D call. The V end lost 5 bases, the J end lost 3 bases, and 10 bases lay between the germline ends. From germline, CDR1 is MNHNS and CDR2 SASEGT. The CDR3 is 13 amino acids. CDR3: CASSLDRDYGYTF. The CDR3 coding sequence is TGTGCCAGCAGTTTAGACCGGGACTATGGCTACACCTTC.

In this sample, this clone turned up a few times. J is TRBJ2-7 and V is TRBV11-3, with D tentatively TRBD2 (5 bases). From germline, CDR1 is SGHNT and CDR2 YENEEA. V was cut by 1 base and J by 3 bases, with 10 bases left in between. The CDR3 totals 14 residues. Here the CDR3 reads CASSLAPDYYEQYV. The CDR3 DNA follows: TGTGCCAGCAGCTTAGCTCCTGACTACTACGAGCAGTACGTC.

This clone was picked up a small number of times. V gene TRBV7-3 combines with J gene TRBJ2-1, with 8 bases that match TRBD1. Looked up from germline, CDR1 is SGHTA and CDR2 is FQGTGA. The CDR3 is 15 amino acids. J lost 2 bases, V lost 5 bases, and 5 bases had no gene match. The CDR3 DNA reads as TGTGCCAGCAGCCCCCCAGGGGGCCCCTACAATGAGCAGTTCTTC. This sequence encodes CASSPPGGPYNEQFF.

This chain joins TRBV11-2 and TRBJ2-2; D ambiguous. The V end was cut by 4 bases, the J end by 0 bases, with 12 bases between. Per the germline V gene, CDR1 is SGHAT and CDR2 is FQNNGV. The CDR3 is 16 residues long. The CDR3 DNA reads TGTGCCAGCAGCTCGGTCTCACTTGCGAACACCGGGGAGCTGTTTTTT. Residues: CASSSVSLANTGELFF.

This clone was counted between two and nine times. The rearrangement links TRBV5-1 to TRBJ2-1; D may be TRBD2 (6 bases). The CDR3 contains 17 residues. Germline V gene lookup returns CDR1 SGHRS and CDR2 YFSETQ. Trimming took 5 bases from V and 9 from J, leaving 27 bases between them. This CDR3 is CASRGGSVESRHAEQFF. The CDR3 nucleotides read TGCGCCAGCAGGGGGGGTAGTGTCGAAAGCAGACATGCTGAGCAGTTCTTC.

This clone has a handful of counts. The V call is TRBV13, the J call TRBJ2-3; D perhaps matches TRBD2 (5 bases). Looked up from germline, CDR1 is PRHDT and CDR2 is FYEKMQ (reference sequence). The CDR3 is made up of 14 amino acids. V lost 4 bases, J lost 6 bases, and 14 bases lay in between. CDR3 in amino acids: CASSSVASLDTQYF. CDR3 coding DNA: TGTGCCAGCAGCTCAGTAGCTAGCTTGGATACGCAGTATTTT.

The chain carries TRBV7-2 and TRBJ1-1, with D possibly TRBD1 on 6 matching bases. Germline assignment: CDR1 SGHTA and CDR2 FQGNSA. V was clipped by 2 bases and J by 0 bases, with 13 bases between them. CDR3 size: 16 residues. The CDR3 DNA is TGTGCCAGCAGCTTACCTACGGGGACACTGAACACTGAAGCTTTCTTT. As protein: CASSLPTGTLNTEAFF.

This clone was observed at least ten times. This chain links TRBV14 with TRBJ2-1; TRBD1 might be the D (6 bases). Trimming removed 4 bases from V and 0 bases from J, with 16 bases in between. Germline loops: CDR1 SGHDN, CDR2 FVKESK. The CDR3 totals 17 residues. The DNA of the CDR3 is TGTGCCAGCAGCCTAAAGGGGGTGGGAAGCTCCTACAATGAGCAGTTCTTC. Residues: CASSLKGVGSSYNEQFF.

This chain joins TRBV4-1 and TRBJ2-3; D might be TRBD2 (6 bases). The CDR3 contains 13 residues. Germline V gives CDR1 MGHRA, CDR2 YSYEKL. V was pared by 2 bases and J by 5 bases, with 8 bases between. Here the CDR3 DNA reads TGCGCCAGCAGCCAACTGGGGGGAGATACGCAGTATTTT. As protein: CASSQLGGDTQYF.

A few counts support this clone. This chain uses TRBV11-2 with TRBJ2-5, with a tentative D call TRBD1 (6 bases). From germline, CDR1 is SGHAT and CDR2 FQNNGV. Trimming left V 4 bases short and J 7 bases short, with 13 bases between. CDR3 length: 13 residues. The CDR3 DNA is TGTGCCAGCAGCTCACAGGGTACCGGGACCCAGTACTTC. Protein product: CASSSQGTGTQYF.

This clone was found a few times. This chain uses TRBV7-9 with TRBJ2-3; TRBD2 matches at 7 bases. The trim removed 7 bases at V and 4 bases at J, leaving 11 bases unmatched. The CDR3 length is 15 residues. Per germline, CDR1 SEHNR and CDR2 FQNEAQ (reference sequence). For the CDR3, the DNA is TGTGCCAGCAACCCGAGGGGCGGGAGCGCAGATACGCAGTATTTT. It yields the protein CASNPRGGSADTQYF.

V gene TRBV5-1 combines with J gene TRBJ2-2, with 8 bases that match TRBD1. This CDR3 is 15 amino acids long. Trimming at V came to 4 bases and at J to 5 bases, leaving 7 bases not matched to a gene. Germline-derived CDR1 and CDR2 are SGHRS and YFSETQ. CDR3 DNA sequence: TGCGCCAGCAGCCCGGGACAGGCCGAAACCGGGGAGCTGTTTTTT. It yields the protein CASSPGQAETGELFF.

This clone was detected ten times or more. The V gene is TRBV5-6, the J gene TRBJ2-3; D perhaps matches TRBD1 (6 bases). The V end lost 3 bases, the J end lost 2 bases, and 10 bases lay between the germline ends. The germline V gene encodes CDR1 SGHDT and CDR2 YYEEEE. There are 14 residues in the CDR3. The CDR3 sequence is CASSYQGSTDTQYF. The CDR3 DNA follows: TGTGCCAGCAGCTACCAGGGGTCCACAGATACGCAGTATTTT.

The genes are TRBV27 and TRBJ1-2, with 9 positions matching TRBD1. V lost 4 bases, J lost 7 bases, and 10 bases stayed unmatched. The CDR3 contains 15 residues. Looked up from germline, CDR1 is MNHEY and CDR2 is SMNVEV (reference sequence). The CDR3 sequence is CASSSPGQGTRGYTF. The CDR3 region has the DNA TGTGCCAGCAGTTCTCCGGGACAGGGTACCCGTGGCTACACCTTC.

This clone showed up just a few times. V and J are TRBV7-9 and TRBJ1-1, with 7 bases identical to TRBD1. The CDR3 runs to 14 residues. The V gene end was trimmed by 5 bases and the J gene end by 2 bases; junction bases not matched to a gene: 5. The V gene's germline CDR1 is SEHNR and CDR2 FQNEAQ (reference sequence). Here the CDR3 reads CASSPGGVNTEAFF. The CDR3 DNA is TGTGCCAGCAGCCCAGGGGGGGTAAACACTGAAGCTTTCTTT.